The 20 T cell receptor beta chains given below trace back to one sample, sequenced in a study of tumor and adjacent non-tumor tissue in lung cancer. Three rounds of nested PCR, following a modified ARM-PCR protocol, produced the TCRbeta library. A single record per CDR3 protein comes from TCRdb applying MiXCR to the multiplex PCR reads. The sample holds under 250,000 distinct CDR3 sequences; 70% to 75% are singletons and the top ten take under 30%. This sample's RNA came from whole unsorted tissue. The sequenced material came from lung tumor tissue. The receptors come from a man in his 60s with non-small cell lung cancer.

A word on this clonotype: With a much larger clone just one base away, this may be a read error. The rearrangement joins TRBV4-2 to TRBJ2-1, with D hard to call. The CDR3 is 15 residues long. CDR1 and CDR2 (germline): LGHNA, YNFKEQ. CDR3 sequence (DNA): TGTGCCAGCAACCAAGAAGTGGGTATTTACAATGAGCAGTTCTTC. It yields the protein CASNQEVGIYNEQFF.

The sample holds a few counts of this clonotype. At one end the junction does not follow the germline gene, possibly because of a read error. The rearrangement joins TRBV29-1 to TRBJ2-1; tentatively, D is TRBD1 (5 bases). The CDR3 has 14 residues. The germline V gene has CDR1 SQVTM and CDR2 ANQGSEA. The CDR3 DNA sequence: TGCAGCGTCGGACAATTAAGCTCCTACAAAGAGCAGTTCTTC. Its translation is CSVGQLSSYKEQFF.

This clonotype turned up a few times. V usage is TRBV12-3 or TRBV12-4 and J usage is TRBJ1-2, with 8 bases matching TRBD1. CDR3 size: 14 residues. The J segment lost 0 bases and the V segment lost 5 bases, leaving 2 bases of the junction unmatched. The CDR3 here is CASSRTGTNYGYTF. For the CDR3, the DNA is TGTGCCAGCAGTCGGACAGGGACTAACTATGGCTACACCTTC.

With respect to this clonotype: The junction differs from germline at one of its ends, possibly a read error. The chain carries TRBV11-3 and TRBJ1-1; D is uncertain. This CDR3 has 18 residues. Germline V gene sequence: CDR1 SGHNT, CDR2 YENEEA. The CDR3 DNA follows: TGTGTCAGCAGCTTAGATGGACTCGCCGGGCAGACGAACACTGAAGCTTTCTTT. It translates to CVSSLDGLAGQTNTEAFF.

V gene TRBV4-2 combines with J gene TRBJ2-2; 9 nucleotides agree with TRBD2. The CDR3 runs 17 residues. Germline loops: CDR1 LGHNA, CDR2 YNFKEQ. With V trimmed by 3 bases and J by 5 bases, 10 bases remained unmatched. Written as DNA, the CDR3 is TGTGCCAGCAGCCACCCGGGAGCGGGGGGTAAAACCGGGGAGCTGTTTTTT. Translation gives CASSHPGAGGKTGELFF.

The chain uses TRBV5-4 and TRBJ1-2, with a tentative D call TRBD1 (5 bases). This CDR3 contains 15 residues. Germline-derived CDR1 and CDR2 are SGHNT and YYREEE (reference sequence). Trimming shortened V by 1 base and J by 4 bases, and 14 bases separated the two germline ends. The CDR3 is CASSLMQGEGYGYTF. Written as DNA, the CDR3 is TGTGCCAGCAGCTTGATGCAGGGTGAGGGCTATGGCTACACCTTC.

This clonotype came up a few times. This chain connects TRBV7-8 to TRBJ2-2; perhaps TRBD1 as D (5 bases). V lost 0 bases to trimming and J lost 5 bases, with 7 bases between them. Germline V gene sequence: CDR1 SGHVS, CDR2 FQNEAQ. The CDR3 contains 14 residues. The CDR3 coding sequence is TGTGCCAGCAGCTTAGCGGGGCCTACCGGGGAGCTGTTTTTT. This gives the protein CASSLAGPTGELFF. Filled out from reference TRBV7-8 and TRBJ2-2, the complete variable domain reads GAGVSQSPRYKVAKRGQDVALRCDPISGHVSLFWYQQALGQGPEFLTYFQNEAQLDKSGLPSDRFFAERPEGSVSTLKIQRTQQEDSAVYLCASSLAGPTGELFFGEGSRLTVL.

A remark on this clonotype: Relative to the germline gene, one junction end is altered; a read error may explain this. The chain employs TRBV6-2 or TRBV6-3 and TRBJ2-3, with 9 bases identical to TRBD2. The CDR3 contains 18 residues. CDR1 and CDR2 from the germline V gene are MNHEY and SVGEGT. CDR3 sequence (DNA): TGTGCCAGCAGTTACGGTCTAGCGGGACCCACTAGCACAGATACGCGGTATTTT. Amino acid sequence: CASSYGLAGPTSTDTRYF.

In regard to this clonotype: One end of the junction is discordant with germline, which a read error may explain. The chain is built from TRBV28 and TRBJ2-6; D is possibly TRBD1 or TRBD2 (5 bases each). The V gene's germline CDR1 is MDHEN and CDR2 SYDVKM. The CDR3 is 15 residues long. The CDR3 DNA is TGTGCCACGACTCCATCTAGCTCTGGGGCCGACGTCCTGACTTTC. Its protein is CATTPSSSGADVLTF.

As concerns this clonotype: The junction departs from germline at one end; a sequencing error may be responsible. The CDR3 here is CASSQGTNGLQATQYF. CDR3 DNA sequence: TGTGCCAGCAGCCAGGGGACTAACGGCCTTCAAGCGACCCAGTACTTC. The chain links TRBV11-2 to TRBJ2-5, with D tentatively TRBD2 (7 bases). Germline lookup yields CDR1 SGHAT and CDR2 FQNNGV. This CDR3 is 16 amino acids long. The whole variable domain, remainder taken from reference TRBV11-2 and TRBJ2-5, is EAGVAQSPRYKIIEKRQSVAFWCNPISGHATLYWYQQILGQGPKLLIQFQNNGVVDDSQLPKDRFSAERLKGVDSTLKIQPAKLEDSAVYLCASSQGTNGLQATQYFGPGTRLLVL.

The chain uses TRBV4-1 and TRBJ2-6; D is possibly TRBD1 (5 bases). The CDR3 length is 18 residues. V was shortened by 0 bases and J by 0 bases, with 12 bases between the two germline ends. Germline CDR1 MGHRA, CDR2 YSYEKL. The CDR3 DNA sequence: TGCGCCAGCAGCCAAGACGCCACAGGCCTCTCTGGGGCCAACGTCCTGACTTTC. This codes for CASSQDATGLSGANVLTF.

This clonotype was recorded a few times. A read error is likely, as this CDR3 ends without the conserved phenylalanine or tryptophan. The genes are TRBV6-1 and TRBJ1-5; 8 positions agree with TRBD1. The V segment lost 9 bases and the J segment 4 bases; nucleotides outside the gene matches: 11. The germline V gene encodes CDR1 MNHNS and CDR2 SASEGT. The CDR3 has 15 amino acids. The CDR3 protein is CASSSDRVGNQPQHL. CDR3 nucleotide sequence: TGTGCCAGTAGCTCGGACAGGGTAGGGAATCAGCCCCAGCATCTT.

The V call is TRBV7-9, the J call TRBJ2-7; 8 nucleotides line up with TRBD2. The germline V gene encodes CDR1 SEHNR and CDR2 FQNEAQ (reference sequence). The CDR3 loop spans 14 amino acids. In DNA form, the CDR3 reads TGTGTCTGCAGCTTAACAGAGGCGGGAGGCGAGCAGTACTTC. Translated, it gives CVCSLTEAGGEQYF.

Concerning this clonotype: A single base separates this from a much larger clone, so it may be a read error. J is TRBJ2-7 and V is TRBV20-1; 9 nucleotides align to TRBD1. The length of the CDR3 is 14 residues. Germline V CDR1 and CDR2: DFQATT, SNEGSKA (reference sequence). DNA of the CDR3: TGCAATGCTGACTCCGGGACAGGGAAATCCGAGCAGTACTTC. Translation gives CNADSGTGKSEQYF.

This chain joins TRBV10-1 and TRBJ2-5, with 7 positions matching TRBD2. CDR3 length equals 14 residues. Germline lookup yields CDR1 WNHNN and CDR2 SYGVQD (reference sequence). V shed 2 bases and J 4 bases; nucleotides not matched to a gene: 4. The CDR3 coding sequence is TGCGCCAGCAGTGAGGGGGGGGAGAGAGAGACCCAGTACTTC. Protein product: CASSEGGERETQYF.

Details on this clonotype: An end of the junction does not agree with germline; a read error may underlie this. The chain links TRBV20-1 to TRBJ1-5, with D unresolved. The V gene's germline CDR1 is DFQATT and CDR2 SNEGSKA (reference sequence). The CDR3 extends over 14 amino acids. The CDR3 DNA follows: TGCAATGCTCATAGAAGCGATAGCAATCAGCCCCAGCATTTT. It specifies CNAHRSDSNQPQHF.

In regard to this clonotype: A junction end diverges from the germline sequence, so it may reflect a read error. The chain links TRBV11-1 to TRBJ2-7, with D unclear. This CDR3 region has 14 residues. Germline V lookup: CDR1 SGHAT, CDR2 FQDESV (reference sequence). CDR3 residues: CASSTWIGSYEQYF. The CDR3 nucleotides are TGTGCAAGCAGCACCTGGATAGGGTCATACGAGCAGTACTTC. Complete variable domain (other parts from reference TRBV11-1 and TRBJ2-7): EAEVAQSPRYKITEKSQAVAFWCDPISGHATLYWYRQILGQGPELLVQFQDESVVDDSQLPKDRFSAERLKGVDSTLKIQPAELGDSAMYLCASSTWIGSYEQYFGPGTRLTVT.

A word on this clonotype: Relative to the germline gene, one junction end is altered; a read error may explain this. The rearrangement joins TRBV20-1 to TRBJ2-7; D uncertain. This CDR3 has 13 amino acids. From germline, CDR1 is DFQATT and CDR2 SNEGSKA (reference sequence). Written as DNA, the CDR3 is TGCATTGCTAGTCTCCTCCCCGACCACGAGCGGTACTTC. Translated: CIASLLPDHERYF.

Of note for this clonotype: A read error may produce the germline difference seen at one junction end. V usage is TRBV11-2 and J usage is TRBJ2-1; TRBD2 matches at 14 bases. Germline V gene sequence: CDR1 SGHAT, CDR2 FQNNGV. The CDR3 loop spans 18 amino acids. CDR3 in amino acids: CASSLGTSGGPSFNGKFF. CDR3 DNA sequence: TGTGCAAGCAGCTTAGGGACTAGCGGGGGCCCGTCTTTTAATGGGAAGTTCTTC.

Regarding this clonotype: Germline is not matched at one junction end, which may reflect a read error. The chain uses TRBV28 and TRBJ2-5; D may be TRBD1 or TRBD2 (6 bases each). The CDR3 length is 14 residues. Germline lookup yields CDR1 MDHEN and CDR2 SYDVKM. The CDR3 here is CASSLGGCQETQYF. CDR3 nucleotide sequence: TGTGCCAGTAGTTTAGGGGGGTGCCAAGAGACCCAGTACTTC.